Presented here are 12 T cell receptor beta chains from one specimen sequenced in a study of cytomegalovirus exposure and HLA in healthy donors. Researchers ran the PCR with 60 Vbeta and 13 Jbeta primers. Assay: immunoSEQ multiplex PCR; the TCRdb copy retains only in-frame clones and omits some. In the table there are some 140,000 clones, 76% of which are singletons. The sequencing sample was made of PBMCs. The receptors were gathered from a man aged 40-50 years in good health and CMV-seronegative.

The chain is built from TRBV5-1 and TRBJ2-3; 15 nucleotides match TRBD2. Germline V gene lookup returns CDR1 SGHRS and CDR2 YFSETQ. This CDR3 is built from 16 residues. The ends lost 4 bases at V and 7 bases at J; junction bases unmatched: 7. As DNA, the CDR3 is TGCGCCAGCAGCGCAACCGGGACTAGCGGGAGGAATACGCAGTATTTT. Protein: CASSATGTSGRNTQYF.

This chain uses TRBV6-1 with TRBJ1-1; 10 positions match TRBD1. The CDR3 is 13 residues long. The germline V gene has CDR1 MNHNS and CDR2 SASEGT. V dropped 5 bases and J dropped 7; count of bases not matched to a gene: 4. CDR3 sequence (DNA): TGTGCCAGCAGTCCCGGGACAGGGGTTGAAGCTTTCTTT. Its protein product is CASSPGTGVEAFF.

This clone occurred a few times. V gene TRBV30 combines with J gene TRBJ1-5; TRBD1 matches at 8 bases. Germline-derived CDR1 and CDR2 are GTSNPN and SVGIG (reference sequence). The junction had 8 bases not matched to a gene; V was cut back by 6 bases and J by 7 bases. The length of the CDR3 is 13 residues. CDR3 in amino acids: CACGQGSNQPQHF. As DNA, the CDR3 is TGTGCCTGTGGACAGGGAAGTAACCAGCCCCAGCATTTT.

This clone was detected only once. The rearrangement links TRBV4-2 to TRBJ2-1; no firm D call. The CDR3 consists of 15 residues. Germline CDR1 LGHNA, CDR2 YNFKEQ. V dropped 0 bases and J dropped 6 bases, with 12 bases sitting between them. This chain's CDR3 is CASSQEHLSSNEQFF. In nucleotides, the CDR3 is TGTGCCAGCAGCCAAGAACACCTGTCTAGCAATGAGCAGTTCTTC.

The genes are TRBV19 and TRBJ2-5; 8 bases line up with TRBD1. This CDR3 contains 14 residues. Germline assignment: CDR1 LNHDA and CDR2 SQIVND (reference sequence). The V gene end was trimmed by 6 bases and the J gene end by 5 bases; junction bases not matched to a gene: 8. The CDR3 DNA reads TGTGCCAGTAGCCGGGGACAGGAGGGGGAGACCCAGTACTTC. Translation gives CASSRGQEGETQYF.

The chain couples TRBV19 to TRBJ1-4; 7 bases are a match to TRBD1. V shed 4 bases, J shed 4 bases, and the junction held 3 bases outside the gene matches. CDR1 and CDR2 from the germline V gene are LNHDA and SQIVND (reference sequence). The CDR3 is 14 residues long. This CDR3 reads CASSRDRFNEKLFF. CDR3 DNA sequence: TGTGCCAGTAGTAGGGACAGATTTAATGAAAAACTGTTTTTT.

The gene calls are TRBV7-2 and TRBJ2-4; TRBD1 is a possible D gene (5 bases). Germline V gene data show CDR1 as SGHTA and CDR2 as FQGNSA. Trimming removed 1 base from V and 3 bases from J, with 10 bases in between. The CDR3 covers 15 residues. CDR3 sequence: CASSLVTGGKNIQYF. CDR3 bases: TGTGCCAGCAGCTTAGTAACAGGTGGCAAAAACATTCAGTACTTC.

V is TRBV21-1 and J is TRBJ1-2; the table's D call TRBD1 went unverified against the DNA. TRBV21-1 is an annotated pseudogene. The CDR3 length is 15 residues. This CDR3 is CASPPSRDMDYGYTF. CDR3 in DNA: TGTGCCAGCCCACCAAGCCGGGACATGGATTATGGCTACACCTTC.

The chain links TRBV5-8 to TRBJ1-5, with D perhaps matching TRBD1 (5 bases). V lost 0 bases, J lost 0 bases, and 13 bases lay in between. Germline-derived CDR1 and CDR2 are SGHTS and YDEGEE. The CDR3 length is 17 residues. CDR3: CASSLEVRTLSNQPQHF. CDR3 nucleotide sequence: TGTGCCAGCAGCTTGGAGGTTAGGACACTTAGCAATCAGCCCCAGCATTTT.

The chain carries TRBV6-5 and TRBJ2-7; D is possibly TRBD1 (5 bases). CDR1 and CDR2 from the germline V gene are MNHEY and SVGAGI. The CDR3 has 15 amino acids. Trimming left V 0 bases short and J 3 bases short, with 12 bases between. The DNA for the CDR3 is TGTGCCAGCAGTTACTCGACAGCCCAGGGCTACGAGCAGTACTTC. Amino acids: CASSYSTAQGYEQYF.

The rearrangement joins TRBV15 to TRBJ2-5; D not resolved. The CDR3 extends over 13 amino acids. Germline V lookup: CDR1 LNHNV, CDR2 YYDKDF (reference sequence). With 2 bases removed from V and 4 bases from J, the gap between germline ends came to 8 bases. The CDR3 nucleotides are TGTGCCACCAGCAGATCAGGCCGAGAGACCCAGTACTTC. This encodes CATSRSGRETQYF.

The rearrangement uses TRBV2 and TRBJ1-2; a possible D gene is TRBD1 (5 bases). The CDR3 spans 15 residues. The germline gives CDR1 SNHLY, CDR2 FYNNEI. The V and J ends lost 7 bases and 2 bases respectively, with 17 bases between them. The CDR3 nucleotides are TGTGCCAGCACAAGCTGGACAAGCGAAAACTATGGCTACACCTTC. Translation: CASTSWTSENYGYTF.